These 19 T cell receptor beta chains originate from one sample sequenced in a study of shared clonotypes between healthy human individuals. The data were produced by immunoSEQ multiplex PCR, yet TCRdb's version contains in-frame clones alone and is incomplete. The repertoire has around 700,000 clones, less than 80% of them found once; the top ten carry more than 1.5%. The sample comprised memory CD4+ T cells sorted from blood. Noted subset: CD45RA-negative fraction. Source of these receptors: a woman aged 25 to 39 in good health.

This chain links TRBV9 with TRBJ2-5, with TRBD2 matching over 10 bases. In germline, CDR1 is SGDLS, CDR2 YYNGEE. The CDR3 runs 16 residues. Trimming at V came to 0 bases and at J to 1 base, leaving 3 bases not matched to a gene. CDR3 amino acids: CASSVGGLALQETQYF. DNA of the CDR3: TGTGCCAGCAGCGTAGGGGGACTAGCGCTCCAAGAGACCCAGTACTTC.

The CDR3 region is CASSSQQGADYEQYF. In nucleotides, the CDR3 is TGTGCCAGCAGCTCACAACAGGGGGCGGATTACGAGCAGTACTTC. The V and J genes are TRBV7-6 and TRBJ2-7; TRBD1 matches 9 bases. The CDR3 loop spans 15 amino acids. V was pared by 4 bases and J by 4 bases, with 8 bases of the junction left unmatched. Per the germline V gene, CDR1 is SGHVS and CDR2 is FNYEAQ.

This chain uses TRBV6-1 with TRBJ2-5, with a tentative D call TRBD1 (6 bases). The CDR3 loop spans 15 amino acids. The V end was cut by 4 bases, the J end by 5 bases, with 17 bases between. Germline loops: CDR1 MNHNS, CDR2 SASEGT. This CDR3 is CASSVPRGTGETQYF. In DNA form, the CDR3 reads TGTGCCAGCAGTGTCCCCAGGGGCACGGGGGAGACCCAGTACTTC.

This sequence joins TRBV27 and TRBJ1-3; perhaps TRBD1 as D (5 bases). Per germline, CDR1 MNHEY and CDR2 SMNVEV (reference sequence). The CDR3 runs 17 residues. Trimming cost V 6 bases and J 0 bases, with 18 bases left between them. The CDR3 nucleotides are TGTGCCAGCAGCCCCAGGAGGGGCAGTATCTCTGGAAACACCATATATTTT. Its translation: CASSPRRGSISGNTIYF.

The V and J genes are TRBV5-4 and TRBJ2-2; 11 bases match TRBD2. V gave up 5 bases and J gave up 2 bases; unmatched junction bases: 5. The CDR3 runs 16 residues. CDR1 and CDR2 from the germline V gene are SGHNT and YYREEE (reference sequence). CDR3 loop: CASRPGTSGNTGELFF. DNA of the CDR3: TGTGCCAGCAGGCCCGGGACTAGCGGTAACACCGGGGAGCTGTTTTTT.

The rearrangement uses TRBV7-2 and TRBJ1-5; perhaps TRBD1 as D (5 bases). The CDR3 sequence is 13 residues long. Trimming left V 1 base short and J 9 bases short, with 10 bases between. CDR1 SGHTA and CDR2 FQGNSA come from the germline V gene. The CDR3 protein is CASSLGQGGPQHF. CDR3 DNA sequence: TGTGCCAGCAGCTTAGGGCAGGGCGGGCCCCAGCATTTT. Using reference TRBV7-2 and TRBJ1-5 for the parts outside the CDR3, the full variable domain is GAGVSQSPSNKVTEKGKDVELRCDPISGHTALYWYRQSLGQGLEFLIYFQGNSAPDKSGLPSDRFSAERTGGSVSTLTIQRTQQEDSAVYLCASSLGQGGPQHFGDGTRLSIL.

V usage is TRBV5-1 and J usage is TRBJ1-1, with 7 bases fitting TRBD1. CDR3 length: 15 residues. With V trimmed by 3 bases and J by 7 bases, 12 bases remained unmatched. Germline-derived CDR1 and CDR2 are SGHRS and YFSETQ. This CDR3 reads CASSWTNRGEGEAFF. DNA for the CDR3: TGCGCCAGCAGCTGGACCAACAGGGGAGAGGGTGAAGCTTTCTTT.

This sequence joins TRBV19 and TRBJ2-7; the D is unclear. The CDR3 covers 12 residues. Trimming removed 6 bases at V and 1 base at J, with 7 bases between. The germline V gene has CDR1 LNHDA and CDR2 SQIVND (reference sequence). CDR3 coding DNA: TGTGCCAGTAGAGGATGGTCCTACGAGCAGTACTTC. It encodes CASRGWSYEQYF.

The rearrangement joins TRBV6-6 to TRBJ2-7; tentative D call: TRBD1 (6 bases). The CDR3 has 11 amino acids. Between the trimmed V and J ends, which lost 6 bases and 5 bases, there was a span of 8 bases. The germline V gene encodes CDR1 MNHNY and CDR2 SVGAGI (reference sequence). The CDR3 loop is CASRQGHEQYF. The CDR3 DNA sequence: TGTGCCAGCAGGCAGGGGCACGAGCAGTACTTC.

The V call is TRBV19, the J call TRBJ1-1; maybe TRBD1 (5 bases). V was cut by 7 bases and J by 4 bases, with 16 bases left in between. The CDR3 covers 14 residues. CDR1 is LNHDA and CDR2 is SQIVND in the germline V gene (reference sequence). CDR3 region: CASNVAWGSTEAFF. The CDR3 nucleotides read TGTGCCAGTAATGTAGCGTGGGGGAGCACTGAAGCTTTCTTT.

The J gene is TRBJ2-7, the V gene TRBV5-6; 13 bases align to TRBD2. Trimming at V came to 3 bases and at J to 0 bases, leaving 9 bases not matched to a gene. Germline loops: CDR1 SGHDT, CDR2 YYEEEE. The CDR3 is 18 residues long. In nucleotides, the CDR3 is TGTGCCAGCAGCTACTCGGGACTAGCGGGGAAAAGCTCCTACGAGCAGTACTTC. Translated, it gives CASSYSGLAGKSSYEQYF.

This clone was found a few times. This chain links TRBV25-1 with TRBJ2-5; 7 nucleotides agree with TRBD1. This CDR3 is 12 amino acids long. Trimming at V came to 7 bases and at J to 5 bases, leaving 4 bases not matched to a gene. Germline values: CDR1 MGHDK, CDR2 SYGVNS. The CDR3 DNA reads TGTGCCAGCATAAGGGGGCGGGAGACCCAGTACTTC. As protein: CASIRGRETQYF.

The CDR3 coding sequence is TGTGCCAGCAGTGACAGGGGGAAAGAGACCCAGTACTTC. Translating gives CASSDRGKETQYF. The V and J genes are TRBV25-1 and TRBJ2-5, with TRBD1 matching 7 bases. The CDR3 is 13 amino acids. The J segment lost 3 bases and the V segment lost 3 bases, leaving 1 base of the junction unmatched. Germline-derived CDR1 and CDR2 are MGHDK and SYGVNS.

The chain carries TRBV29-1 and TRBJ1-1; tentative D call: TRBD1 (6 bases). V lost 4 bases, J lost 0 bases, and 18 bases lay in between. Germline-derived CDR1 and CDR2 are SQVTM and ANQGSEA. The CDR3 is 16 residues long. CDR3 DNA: TGCAGCGTTGTTAGGGACACGCAATTCATGAACACTGAAGCTTTCTTT. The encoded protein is CSVVRDTQFMNTEAFF.

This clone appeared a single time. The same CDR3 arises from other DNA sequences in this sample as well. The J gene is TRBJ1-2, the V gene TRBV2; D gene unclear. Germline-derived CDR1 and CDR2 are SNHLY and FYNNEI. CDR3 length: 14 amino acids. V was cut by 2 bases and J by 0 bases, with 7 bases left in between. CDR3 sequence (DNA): TGTGCCAGCAGTGAAAGTGGGTCTAACTATGGCTACACCTTC. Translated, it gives CASSESGSNYGYTF.

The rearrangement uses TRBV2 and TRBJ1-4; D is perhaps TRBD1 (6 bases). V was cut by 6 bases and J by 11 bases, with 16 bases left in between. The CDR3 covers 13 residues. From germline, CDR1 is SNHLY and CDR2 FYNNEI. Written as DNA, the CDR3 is TGTGCCAGCAGCCCGACGAACAGGGCGAAACTGTTTTTT. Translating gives CASSPTNRAKLFF.

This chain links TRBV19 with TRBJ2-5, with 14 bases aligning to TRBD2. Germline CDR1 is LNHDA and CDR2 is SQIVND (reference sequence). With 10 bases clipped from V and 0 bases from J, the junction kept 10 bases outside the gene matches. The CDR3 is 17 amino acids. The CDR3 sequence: CATRGLAGGPYQETQYF. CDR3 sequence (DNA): TGTGCCACCCGTGGACTAGCGGGAGGACCGTACCAAGAGACCCAGTACTTC.

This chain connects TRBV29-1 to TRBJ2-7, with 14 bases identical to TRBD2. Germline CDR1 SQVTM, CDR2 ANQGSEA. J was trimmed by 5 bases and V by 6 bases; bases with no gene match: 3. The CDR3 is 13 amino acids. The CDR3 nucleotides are TGCAGCGTGTCGGGACTAGCGGGAGACGAGCAGTACTTC. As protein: CSVSGLAGDEQYF.

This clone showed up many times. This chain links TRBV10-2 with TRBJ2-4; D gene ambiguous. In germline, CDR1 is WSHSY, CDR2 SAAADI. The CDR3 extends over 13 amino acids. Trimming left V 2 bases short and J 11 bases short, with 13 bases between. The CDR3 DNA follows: TGCGCCAGCAGTGAGGGACGGGTCCCTTTTCAGTACTTC. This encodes CASSEGRVPFQYF.